What follows are 5 T cell receptor beta chains derived from one specimen sequenced in a study of CD8+CD57+ T cells in acquired aplastic anemia. All patients picked for sequencing had shown, by flow cytometry, an expansion of CD8+CD57+ cells. Genomic DNA served as template for TCR beta VDJ and CDR3 profiling. Using its own MiXCR run on the reads, TCRdb lists one record per CDR3 protein. The sample consists of about 180,000 distinct CDR3 sequences, around half of them appearing once. The sequencing sample was made of sorted CD4+, CD8+, or CD8+CD57+ T cells (not recorded which) from PBMCs. These receptors were obtained from a human donor with aplastic anemia.

V gene TRBV29-1 combines with J gene TRBJ2-7; 9 bases agree with TRBD1. Germline V CDR1 and CDR2: SQVTM, ANQGSEA. The CDR3 length is 15 residues. J gave up 0 bases and V 4 bases, and 7 bases lay outside the gene matches. In nucleotides, the CDR3 is TGCAGCGTTGGATTCGCACAGGGGGCCTCCTACGAGCAGTACTTC. The encoded protein is CSVGFAQGASYEQYF.

The chain joins TRBV6-1 to TRBJ1-2; the D gene is possibly TRBD1 (6 bases). Per germline, CDR1 MNHNS and CDR2 SASEGT. The V gene lost 7 bases and the J gene lost 8 bases, with 23 bases spanning the gap. The CDR3 runs to 15 residues. CDR3 protein: CASNMKGGGLRGYTF. Written as DNA, the CDR3 is TGTGCCAGCAACATGAAAGGAGGGGGACTTAGGGGCTACACCTTC.

The rearrangement joins TRBV20-1 to TRBJ1-1; D call uncertain. CDR1 and CDR2 (germline): DFQATT, SNEGSKA (reference sequence). The V end was cut by 6 bases, the J end by 3 bases, with 8 bases between. There are 11 residues in the CDR3. As DNA, the CDR3 is TGCAGTGCCCCGACGGACACTGAAGCTTTCTTT. Translated, it gives CSAPTDTEAFF.

About this clonotype itself: This may arise from a read error, as a much more abundant clone is one base away. The chain recombines TRBV11-3 with TRBJ2-1; D is uncertain. Germline V lookup: CDR1 SGHNT, CDR2 YENEEA. CDR3 length: 12 amino acids. The CDR3 sequence: CASSQAVQVLIF. In DNA form, the CDR3 reads TGTGCCAGCAGCCAAGCTGTGCAGGTCTTAATCTTC.

This clonotype occurred many times. The chain has TRBV4-2 and TRBJ1-2; 7 nucleotides line up with TRBD1. CDR3 length: 15 amino acids. J was trimmed by 7 bases and V by 1 base; bases with no gene match: 9. Germline loops: CDR1 LGHNA, CDR2 YNFKEQ. The CDR3 spells CASSQGDNTGAGYTF. The DNA of the CDR3 is TGTGCCAGCAGCCAAGGGGACAACACAGGGGCTGGCTACACCTTC.